Listed below are T cell receptor beta chains from one sample, sequenced in a study of blood T cell repertoires in COVID-19. Some clones are missing from TCRdb's copy, which holds only in-frame ones; the method was immunoSEQ multiplex PCR. Of about 330,000 clones listed, 85% to 90% are singletons. Sequenced sample: PBMCs or T cells enriched from blood (not recorded which). The source is a woman younger than 30 who had recovered from COVID-19. The conserved cysteine and the conserved F or W are not part of the CDR3 here. Fields, in order: J gene, V gene, CDR3 protein.

J gene: TRBJ2-2; V gene: TRBV19; CDR3 protein: ASMWGLGRGELF
J gene: TRBJ1-6; V gene: TRBV3-1/TRBV3-2; CDR3 protein: ASSQDGTVYSPLH
J gene: TRBJ2-7; V gene: TRBV5-1; CDR3 protein: ASSLDLAGGWLEQY
J gene: TRBJ2-7; V gene: TRBV29-1; CDR3 protein: SVEGGGYEQY
J gene: TRBJ1-1; V gene: TRBV28; CDR3 protein: ASSRPVGGWTEAF
J gene: TRBJ2-3; V gene: TRBV5-1; CDR3 protein: ASREWGHEGDTQY
J gene: TRBJ2-7; V gene: TRBV6-5; CDR3 protein: ASGLSGGQTYEQY
J gene: TRBJ1-5; V gene: TRBV7-6; CDR3 protein: ASSSKGGLGQPQH
J gene: TRBJ2-4; V gene: TRBV5-4; CDR3 protein: ASSPGQQLAKNIQY
J gene: TRBJ1-2; V gene: TRBV28; CDR3 protein: ASSSGQGAGYT
J gene: TRBJ2-7; V gene: TRBV28; CDR3 protein: ASRDYLLEQY
J gene: TRBJ2-7; V gene: TRBV5-4; CDR3 protein: ASSLGDRGYEQY
J gene: TRBJ1-2; V gene: TRBV28; CDR3 protein: ASSQMNYGYT
J gene: TRBJ1-4; V gene: TRBV19; CDR3 protein: ASSISLYSDEKLF
J gene: TRBJ1-2; V gene: TRBV3-1/TRBV3-2; CDR3 protein: ASSQDGQAYGYT
J gene: TRBJ1-2; V gene: TRBV24-1; CDR3 protein: ATSDFSYGYT
J gene: TRBJ1-1; V gene: TRBV19; CDR3 protein: ASSMEWDTEAF
J gene: TRBJ2-7; V gene: TRBV9; CDR3 protein: ATPWPRRTYEQY
J gene: TRBJ1-2; V gene: TRBV10-3; CDR3 protein: AIRQGEAYGYT
J gene: TRBJ1-6; V gene: TRBV5-4; CDR3 protein: ASLEGNNSPLH
J gene: TRBJ2-5; V gene: TRBV7-8; CDR3 protein: ASSPSPPGAYQETQY
J gene: TRBJ1-1; V gene: TRBV14; CDR3 protein: ASSRAGAGAEAF
J gene: TRBJ2-7; V gene: TRBV5-1; CDR3 protein: ASSSTSGSTGEQY
J gene: TRBJ1-2; V gene: TRBV27; CDR3 protein: ASSTGDGGYT
J gene: TRBJ2-5; V gene: TRBV6-5; CDR3 protein: ASSPGLAGKETQY
J gene: TRBJ1-1; V gene: TRBV21-1; CDR3 protein: ASSKPEGVGGITEAF
J gene: TRBJ2-2; V gene: TRBV18; CDR3 protein: ASSPPDRTGELF
J gene: TRBJ1-2; V gene: TRBV12-5; CDR3 protein: ASGLAVNYGYT
J gene: TRBJ1-5; V gene: TRBV7-3; CDR3 protein: ASSLIGGQPQH
J gene: TRBJ2-5; V gene: TRBV7-8; CDR3 protein: ASSLAWTSGGLKKTQY
J gene: TRBJ1-2; V gene: TRBV2; CDR3 protein: ASSEVPSYGYT
J gene: TRBJ1-2; V gene: TRBV2; CDR3 protein: ASSEALIGDRYGYT
J gene: TRBJ2-3; V gene: TRBV28; CDR3 protein: ASRSGRFLGTDTQY
J gene: TRBJ2-7; V gene: TRBV2; CDR3 protein: ASSPPLAGRYEQY
J gene: TRBJ2-2; V gene: TRBV6-6; CDR3 protein: ASNLPGTGITGELF
J gene: TRBJ2-7; V gene: TRBV7-9; CDR3 protein: ASSSLSGGASEQY
J gene: TRBJ2-2; V gene: TRBV7-3; CDR3 protein: ASSQNGYGEGELF
J gene: TRBJ2-7; V gene: TRBV6-6; CDR3 protein: ASIGTSGSSYEQY
J gene: TRBJ1-1; V gene: TRBV19; CDR3 protein: ASSTDRDTEAF
J gene: TRBJ1-2; V gene: TRBV7-3; CDR3 protein: ASSSPSGGGYT
J gene: TRBJ1-5; V gene: TRBV5-1; CDR3 protein: ASSLRGGGNQPQH
J gene: TRBJ1-2; V gene: TRBV15; CDR3 protein: ATSNSKAGGGYT
J gene: TRBJ1-1; V gene: TRBV7-9; CDR3 protein: ASSLAGTGALNTEAF
J gene: TRBJ1-2; V gene: TRBV28; CDR3 protein: ASSPSGGARGYGYT
J gene: TRBJ1-6; V gene: TRBV4-1; CDR3 protein: ASSQEANSNSPLH
J gene: TRBJ2-7; V gene: TRBV4-2; CDR3 protein: ASSQDRGDEQY
J gene: TRBJ1-1; V gene: TRBV19; CDR3 protein: ASSIDSITGADTEAF
J gene: TRBJ2-4; V gene: TRBV7-2; CDR3 protein: ASSLTGVLAKNIQY